Listed below are T cell receptor beta chains from one sample, sequenced in a study of cytomegalovirus exposure and HLA in healthy donors. Profiling relied on immunoSEQ multiplex PCR, and the TCRdb table lists in-frame clones only, not all of them. The data contain more than 90,000 clones, approximately 72% of them singletons. Sequences were obtained from PBMCs. These receptors were obtained from a man aged 35-49 years in good health and CMV-seropositive. The CDR3 runs from the conserved cysteine through the conserved F or W. The D gene is left open where the match is weak. Clone size is given for some rows only: seen once, a few or many times, or a class if the clone is expanded.

TRBD2	TRBJ2-7	TRBV7-8	NA	18	CASIRDSEVTSGRWEQYF	TGTGCCAGCATCCGGGACTCCGAGGTGACTAGCGGGAGATGGGAGCAGTACTTC
NA	TRBJ1-3	TRBV19	NA	14	CASSTSGAGNTIYF	TGTGCCAGTAGTACCTCAGGGGCTGGAAACACCATATATTTT
NA	TRBJ2-7	TRBV7-5	NA	12	CARSLACSEQYF	TGTGCCAGAAGCTTAGCGTGTTCCGAGCAGTACTTC
NA	TRBJ1-1	TRBV6-5	NA	11	CASRADTEAFF	TGTGCCAGCAGGGCTGACACTGAAGCTTTCTTT
NA	TRBJ2-1	TRBV29-1	NA	14	CSVGHTSSYNEQFF	TGCAGCGTTGGGCACACAAGCTCCTACAATGAGCAGTTCTTC
NA	TRBJ1-1	TRBV6-5	few	13	CASSAGASTEAFF	TGTGCCAGCAGTGCGGGAGCATCCACTGAAGCTTTCTTT
TRBD1	TRBJ1-5	TRBV6-5	NA	14	CASGTGQGNQPQHF	TGTGCCAGCGGGACGGGACAGGGCAATCAGCCCCAGCATTTT
TRBD1	TRBJ1-6	TRBV5-1	few	15	CASSLKGQGDSPLHF	TGCGCCAGCAGCTTGAAGGGACAGGGGGATTCACCCCTCCACTTT
TRBD2	TRBJ2-7	TRBV7-3	few	15	CASSLMGGGAYEQYF	TGTGCCAGCAGCTTAATGGGCGGGGGGGCCTACGAGCAGTACTTC
NA	TRBJ1-2	TRBV28	NA	13	CASSLEPNYGYTF	TGTGCCAGCAGTTTGGAGCCAAACTATGGCTACACCTTC
NA	TRBJ1-2	TRBV27	NA	13	CASRPGREGGYTF	TGTGCCAGCCGCCCTGGCAGGGAGGGTGGCTACACCTTC
NA	TRBJ1-5	TRBV19	NA	14	CASSIGAGNQPQHF	TGTGCCAGTAGTATAGGGGCAGGGAATCAGCCCCAGCATTTT
TRBD1	TRBJ2-7	TRBV7-2	few	15	CASSSPTGGLYEQYF	TGTGCCAGCAGCTCCCCGACAGGGGGCTTGTACGAGCAGTACTTC
TRBD1	TRBJ2-3	TRBV7-9	NA	15	CASSLAGQVTDTQYF	TGTGCCAGCAGCTTAGCAGGACAGGTTACTGATACGCAGTATTTT
TRBD1	TRBJ1-2	TRBV27	once	14	CASSATQGTYGYTF	TGTGCCAGCAGTGCCACACAGGGGACCTATGGCTACACCTTC
TRBD1	TRBJ1-1	TRBV19	NA	17	CASSILGTGGMNTEAFF	TGTGCCAGTAGTATACTAGGGACAGGGGGTATGAACACTGAAGCTTTCTTT
TRBD2	TRBJ2-7	TRBV6-5	NA	16	CASSYTLAGGPYEQYF	TGTGCCAGCAGTTACACCCTAGCGGGGGGGCCCTACGAGCAGTACTTC
NA	TRBJ2-5	TRBV14	NA	16	CASSQFQGLSGETQYF	TGTGCCAGCAGCCAATTCCAGGGCTTATCAGGAGAGACCCAGTACTTC
TRBD1	TRBJ1-1	TRBV27	NA	15	CASSLTGGLNTEAFF	TGTGCCAGCAGTCTGACAGGGGGCCTGAACACTGAAGCTTTCTTT
NA	TRBJ1-2	TRBV6-6	once	13	CASSPRDHYGYTF	TGTGCCAGCAGTCCCCGGGATCACTATGGCTACACCTTC
NA	TRBJ2-3	TRBV7-9	NA	13	CASSLGRSDTQYF	TGTGCCAGCAGCTTAGGCAGGTCTGATACGCAGTATTTT
NA	TRBJ1-2	TRBV4-3	NA	15	CASSQDRTGRYGYTF	TGCGCCAGCAGCCAAGATCGCACAGGTCGGTACGGCTACACCTTC
NA	TRBJ1-5	TRBV14	NA	16	CASSQVADNSNQPQHF	TGTGCCAGCAGCCAAGTGGCAGATAATAGCAATCAGCCCCAGCATTTT
NA	TRBJ2-6	TRBV28	NA	16	CASSPVRSSGANVLTF	TGTGCCAGCAGCCCCGTTCGTTCCTCTGGGGCCAACGTCCTGACTTTC
TRBD1	TRBJ2-7	TRBV5-1	few	13	CASSRGQGEEQYF	TGCGCCAGCAGCCGAGGACAGGGTGAAGAGCAGTACTTC
TRBD2	TRBJ2-1	TRBV29-1	NA	15	CSVEDREGEYNEQFF	TGCAGCGTTGAAGATCGGGAGGGTGAGTACAATGAGCAGTTCTTC
NA	TRBJ2-3	TRBV29-1	NA	12	CSVQGIADTQYF	TGCAGCGTCCAGGGCATCGCAGATACGCAGTATTTT
TRBD2	TRBJ2-3	TRBV7-2	NA	15	CASSDGTSGADTQYF	TGTGCCAGCAGCGACGGGACTAGCGGGGCAGATACGCAGTATTTT
NA	TRBJ2-1	TRBV7-3	NA	15	CASSPRPASYNEQFF	TGTGCCAGCAGCCCGCGCCCCGCATCCTACAATGAGCAGTTCTTC
NA	TRBJ2-1	TRBV5-6	NA	12	CASSLASLGQFF	TGTGCCAGCAGCTTGGCTAGTCTGGGGCAGTTCTTC
TRBD2	TRBJ2-7	TRBV28	NA	14	CASSLLAGGYEQYF	TGTGCCAGCAGTTTGTTAGCGGGAGGGTACGAGCAGTACTTC
TRBD2	TRBJ2-5	TRBV6-5	NA	15	CASSTQLAGGFTQYF	TGTGCCAGCAGTACACAACTAGCGGGGGGTTTCACCCAGTACTTC
NA	TRBJ2-7	TRBV7-6	NA	15	CASSLGGQGGIEQYF	TGTGCCAGCAGCTTAGGCGGGCAGGGAGGCATCGAGCAGTACTTC
NA	TRBJ2-7	TRBV19	few	14	CASSTPGAHYEQYF	TGTGCCAGTAGTACCCCGGGAGCCCACTACGAGCAGTACTTC
TRBD1	TRBJ1-6	TRBV28	NA	14	CASRGQGGTSPLHF	TGTGCCAGCAGGGGACAGGGGGGAACTTCACCCCTCCACTTT
TRBD1	TRBJ1-2	TRBV19	NA	17	CASSMLQGRLANYGYTF	TGTGCCAGTAGTATGCTACAGGGGCGCCTTGCCAACTATGGCTACACCTTC
TRBD1	TRBJ1-5	TRBV7-2	NA	14	CASSWTGYDQPQHF	TGTGCCAGCAGCTGGACAGGGTACGATCAGCCCCAGCATTTT
TRBD1	TRBJ1-2	TRBV28	few	16	CASSPQGGLSLSGYTF	TGTGCCAGCAGTCCTCAGGGGGGTCTCTCTCTCTCTGGCTACACCTTC
NA	TRBJ2-1	TRBV7-2	NA	13	CASSLGSLNEQFF	TGTGCCAGCAGCTTAGGATCGCTAAATGAGCAGTTCTTC
NA	TRBJ2-3	TRBV10-2	NA	14	CASSASSEVDTQYF	TGCGCCAGCAGTGCTTCCTCAGAGGTAGATACGCAGTATTTT
NA	TRBJ2-7	TRBV28	NA	14	CASSSPPLRTEQYF	TGTGCCAGCAGTTCCCCCCCACTCCGTACGGAGCAGTACTTC
TRBD1	TRBJ2-7	TRBV28	NA	13	CASSLGTDYEQYF	TGTGCCAGCAGCCTAGGGACAGACTACGAGCAGTACTTC
TRBD1	TRBJ2-4	TRBV6-1	few	14	CASSWGQGIDIQYF	TGTGCCAGCTCCTGGGGACAGGGAATCGACATTCAGTACTTC
NA	TRBJ1-5	TRBV2	NA	14	CASRGDSQNQPQHF	TGTGCCAGCAGGGGCGACAGCCAGAATCAGCCCCAGCATTTT
NA	TRBJ2-7	TRBV27	NA	15	CASSFLPTGPYEQYF	TGTGCCAGCAGTTTCCTCCCGACAGGCCCCTACGAGCAGTACTTC
NA	TRBJ1-1	TRBV27	NA	15	CASSSGARMNTEAFF	TGTGCCAGCAGTTCAGGGGCGCGGATGAACACTGAAGCTTTCTTT
NA	TRBJ2-7	TRBV7-9	NA	12	CASSRADYEQYF	TGTGCCAGCAGCCGAGCGGACTACGAGCAGTACTTC
NA	TRBJ1-2	TRBV12-1	few	16	CASSFKGQGSNYGYTF	TGTGCCAGCAGCTTTAAGGGACAGGGGTCTAACTATGGCTACACCTTC
NA	TRBJ2-3	TRBV5-1	few	16	CASSLEAVSSTDTQYF	TGCGCCAGCAGCTTGGAAGCGGTCTCTAGCACAGATACGCAGTATTTT
NA	TRBJ1-5	TRBV7-2	NA	14	CASSENGLSQPQHF	TGTGCCAGCAGCGAAAACGGACTGAGCCAGCCCCAGCATTTT
NA	TRBJ2-2	TRBV6-6	NA	11	CATGLTGELFF	TGTGCCACAGGGCTTACCGGGGAGCTGTTTTTT
NA	TRBJ2-3	TRBV21-1	once	17	CASSNQPVQGGADTQYF	TGTGCCAGCAGCAACCAGCCCGTCCAGGGGGGCGCAGATACGCAGTATTTT
TRBD1	TRBJ2-7	TRBV13	once	14	CASSHPDRGYEQYF	TGTGCCAGCAGCCACCCGGACAGGGGCTACGAGCAGTACTTC
TRBD2	TRBJ2-3	TRBV6-1	few	14	CASSERGGTDTQYF	TGTGCCAGCAGTGAACGGGGGGGCACAGATACGCAGTATTTT
NA	TRBJ2-3	TRBV7-2	NA	14	CASSATGSTDTQYF	TGTGCCAGCAGCGCAACAGGGAGCACAGATACGCAGTATTTT
NA	TRBJ1-2	TRBV7-2	NA	15	CASSLARTDTYGYTF	TGTGCCAGCAGCTTAGCACGCACAGACACGTATGGCTACACCTTC
TRBD2	TRBJ2-3	TRBV29-1	NA	14	CSVEGAGGPDTQYF	TGCAGCGTTGAAGGTGCGGGGGGGCCAGATACGCAGTATTTT